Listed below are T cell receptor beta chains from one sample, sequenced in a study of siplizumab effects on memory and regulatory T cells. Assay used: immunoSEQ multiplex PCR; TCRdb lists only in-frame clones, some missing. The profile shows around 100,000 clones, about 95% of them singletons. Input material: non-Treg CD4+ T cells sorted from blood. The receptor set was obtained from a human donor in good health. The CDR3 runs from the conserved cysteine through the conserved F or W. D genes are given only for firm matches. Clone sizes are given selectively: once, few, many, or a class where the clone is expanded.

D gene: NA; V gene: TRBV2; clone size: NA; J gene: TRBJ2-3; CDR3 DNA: TGTGCCAGCAGTGAGGAGGTAACAGATACGCAGTATTTT; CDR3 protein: CASSEEVTDTQYF
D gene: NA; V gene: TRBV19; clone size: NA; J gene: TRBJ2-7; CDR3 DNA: TGTGCCAGTAAAGGGACACAGAGCTCCTACGAGCAGTACTTC; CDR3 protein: CASKGTQSSYEQYF
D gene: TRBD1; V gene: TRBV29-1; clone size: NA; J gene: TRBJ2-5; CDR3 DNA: TGCAGCGTTGAAAGGGGGCGATCGGAGACCCAGTACTTC; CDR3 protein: CSVERGRSETQYF
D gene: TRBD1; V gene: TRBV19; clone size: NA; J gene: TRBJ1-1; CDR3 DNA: TGTGCCAGTAGTGGACAGGGGGCGTTGACTGAAGCTTTCTTT; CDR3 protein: CASSGQGALTEAFF
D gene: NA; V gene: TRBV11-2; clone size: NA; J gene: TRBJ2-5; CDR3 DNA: TGTGCCAGCAGCCACCAAGAGACCCAGTACTTC; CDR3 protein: CASSHQETQYF
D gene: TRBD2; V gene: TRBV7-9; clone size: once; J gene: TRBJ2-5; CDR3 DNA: TGTGCCAGCAGCGGGAGGACCGGGAGGGTAGAAGAGACCCAGTACTTC; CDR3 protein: CASSGRTGRVEETQYF
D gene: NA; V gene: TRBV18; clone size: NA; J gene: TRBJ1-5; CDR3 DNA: TGTGCCAGTACGACAGGAAGCAATCAGCCCCAGCATTTT; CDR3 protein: CASTTGSNQPQHF
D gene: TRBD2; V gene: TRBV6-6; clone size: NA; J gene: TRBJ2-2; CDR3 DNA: TGTGCCAGCAGTTATAAGGGGAGGGAGACCGGGGAGCTGTTTTTT; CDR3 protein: CASSYKGRETGELFF
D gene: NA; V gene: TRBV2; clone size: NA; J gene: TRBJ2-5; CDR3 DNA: TGTGCCAGCAGTGGAGTTTGGTCTCAACGGGGAGAGCAGTACTTC; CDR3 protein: CASSGVWSQRGEQYF
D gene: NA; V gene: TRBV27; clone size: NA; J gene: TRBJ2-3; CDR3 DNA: TGTGCCAGCAGTTTCCAGGCCTTGGGTGCAGATACGCAGTATTTT; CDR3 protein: CASSFQALGADTQYF
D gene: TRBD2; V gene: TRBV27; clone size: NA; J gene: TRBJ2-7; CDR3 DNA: TGTGCCAGCAGTTCGCGACTAGCGGGACCGTACGAGCAGTACTTC; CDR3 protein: CASSSRLAGPYEQYF
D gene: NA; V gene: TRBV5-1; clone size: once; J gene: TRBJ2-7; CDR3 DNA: TGCGCCAGCAGCTTGGACCCCCGACCAGGCGAGCAGTACTTC; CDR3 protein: CASSLDPRPGEQYF
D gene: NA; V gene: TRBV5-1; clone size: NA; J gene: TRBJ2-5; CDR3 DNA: TGCGCCAGCAGCTTGGGTGCCCAAGAGACCCAGTACTTC; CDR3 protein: CASSLGAQETQYF
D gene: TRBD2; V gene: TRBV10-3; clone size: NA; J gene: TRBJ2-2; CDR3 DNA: TGTGCCATCAGTGAGGGTTACTTGACTAGCGGGCTCGCGAACACCGGGGAGCTGTTTTTT; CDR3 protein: CAISEGYLTSGLANTGELFF
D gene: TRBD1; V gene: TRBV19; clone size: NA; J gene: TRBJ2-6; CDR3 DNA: TGTGCCAGTAGTATGATTGACAGGGGGCGTTTTTCTGGGGCCAACGTCCTGACTTTC; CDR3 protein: CASSMIDRGRFSGANVLTF
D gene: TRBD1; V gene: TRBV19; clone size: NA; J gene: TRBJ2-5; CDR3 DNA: TGTGCCAGTAGTATAGATGGTCAAGGGGGCGGCCAAGAGACCCAGTACTTC; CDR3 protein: CASSIDGQGGGQETQYF
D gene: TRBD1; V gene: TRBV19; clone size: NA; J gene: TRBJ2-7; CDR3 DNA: TGTGCCAGTAGTACTACAGGGGGAGCCTACGAGCAGTACTTC; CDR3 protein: CASSTTGGAYEQYF
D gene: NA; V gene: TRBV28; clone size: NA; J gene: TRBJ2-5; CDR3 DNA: TGTGCCAGCAGTTTAGGCGGACAAGTTGAGACCCAGTACTTC; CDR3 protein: CASSLGGQVETQYF
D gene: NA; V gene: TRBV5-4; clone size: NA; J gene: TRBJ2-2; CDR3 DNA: TGTGCCAGCAGCTTGGCCACGAACACCGGGGAGCTGTTTTTT; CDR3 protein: CASSLATNTGELFF
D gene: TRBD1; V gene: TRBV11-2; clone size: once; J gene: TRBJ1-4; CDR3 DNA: TGTGCCAGCAGCTCCGTTCGGCGCAGGGGGGGGTTAAATGAAAAACTGTTTTTT; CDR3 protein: CASSSVRRRGGLNEKLFF
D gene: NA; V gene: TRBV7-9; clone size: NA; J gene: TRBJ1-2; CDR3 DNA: TGTGCCAGCAGCTCGGCAGGGCTCTATGGCTACACCTTC; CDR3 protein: CASSSAGLYGYTF
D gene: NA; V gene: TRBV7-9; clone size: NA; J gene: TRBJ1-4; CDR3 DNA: TGTGCCAGCAGCTTAGGGGTGGCTAATGAAAAACTGTTTTTT; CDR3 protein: CASSLGVANEKLFF
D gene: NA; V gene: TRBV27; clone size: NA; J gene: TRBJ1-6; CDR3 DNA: TGTGCCAGCAGTTCGCCAATGAACGACCCCCGGCCATCACCCCTCCACTTT; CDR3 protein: CASSSPMNDPRPSPLHF
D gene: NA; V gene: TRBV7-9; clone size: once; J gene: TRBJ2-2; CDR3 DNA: TGTGCCAGCAGCTTAGAGAGGGTGGGGAATGGCACCGGGGAGCTGTTTTTT; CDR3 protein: CASSLERVGNGTGELFF
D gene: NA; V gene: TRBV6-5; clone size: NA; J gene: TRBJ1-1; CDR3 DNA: TGCGCCAGCAGTTACGCCCTATCAATGAACACTGAAGCTTTCTTT; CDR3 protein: CASSYALSMNTEAFF
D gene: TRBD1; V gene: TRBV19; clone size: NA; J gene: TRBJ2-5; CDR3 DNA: TGTGCCAGTAGTATATGGGACAGAAGGCAAGAGACCCAGTACTTC; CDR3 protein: CASSIWDRRQETQYF
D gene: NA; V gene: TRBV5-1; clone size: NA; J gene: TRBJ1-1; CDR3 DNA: TGCGCCAGCCTACAGGGACCGGGCACTGAAGCTTTCTTT; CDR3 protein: CASLQGPGTEAFF
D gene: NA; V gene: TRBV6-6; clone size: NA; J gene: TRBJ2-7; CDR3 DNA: TGTGCCAGCGGTCTGGGGCAGGGTAGGTACGAGCAGTACTTC; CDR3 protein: CASGLGQGRYEQYF
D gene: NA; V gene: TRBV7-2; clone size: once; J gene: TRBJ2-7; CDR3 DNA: TGTGCCAGCAGCTCGCCTCGGACGGCCTACGAGCAGTACTTC; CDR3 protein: CASSSPRTAYEQYF
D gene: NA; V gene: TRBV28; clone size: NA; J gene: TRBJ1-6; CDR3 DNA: TGTGCCAGCAAACCACGAGAGAGGAGATCCTATAATTCACCCCTCCACTTT; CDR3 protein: CASKPRERRSYNSPLHF
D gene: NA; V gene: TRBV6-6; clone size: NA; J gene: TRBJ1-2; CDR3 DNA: TGTGCCAGCAGTCTCTCCCCCGGGGGCGTATATGGCTACACCTTC; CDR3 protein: CASSLSPGGVYGYTF
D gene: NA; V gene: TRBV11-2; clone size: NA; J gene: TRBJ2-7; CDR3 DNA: TGTGCCAGCAGCTTAGGTACTAGCCACTACGAGCAGTACTTC; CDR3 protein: CASSLGTSHYEQYF
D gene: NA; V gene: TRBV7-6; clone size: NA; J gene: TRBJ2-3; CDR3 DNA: TGTGCCAGCAGCTCCCCTGTAAGGGATACGCAGTATTTT; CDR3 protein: CASSSPVRDTQYF
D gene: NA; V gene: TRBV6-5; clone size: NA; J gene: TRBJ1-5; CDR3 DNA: TGTGCCAGCAGTGAATACATTACGGGGTCCCAGCATTTT; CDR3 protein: CASSEYITGSQHF
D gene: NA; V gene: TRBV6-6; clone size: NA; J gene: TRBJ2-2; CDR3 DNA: TGTGCCAGCAGTTCCCTTCAGGGGGGTAACACCGGGGAGCTGTTTTTT; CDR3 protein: CASSSLQGGNTGELFF
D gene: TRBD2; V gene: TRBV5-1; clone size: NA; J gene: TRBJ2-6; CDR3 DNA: TGCGCCAGCAGCTTGGCCAATAGCGGGAGGGGATCTGGGGCCAACGTCCTGACTTTC; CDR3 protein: CASSLANSGRGSGANVLTF
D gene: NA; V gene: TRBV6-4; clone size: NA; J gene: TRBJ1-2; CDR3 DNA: TGTGCCAGCAGTGTGCCCCGGAGATCAAGCTATGGCTACACCTTC; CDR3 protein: CASSVPRRSSYGYTF
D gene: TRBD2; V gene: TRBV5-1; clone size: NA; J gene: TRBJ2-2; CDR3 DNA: TGCGCCAGCAGCTCGGGACTAGCGGGAGACTTAGCCGGGGAGCTGTTTTTT; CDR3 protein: CASSSGLAGDLAGELFF
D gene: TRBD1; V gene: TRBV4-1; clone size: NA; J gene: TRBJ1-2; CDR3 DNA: TGCGCCAGCAGCCAAAACCGGGACAGCGATTATGGCTACACCTTC; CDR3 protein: CASSQNRDSDYGYTF
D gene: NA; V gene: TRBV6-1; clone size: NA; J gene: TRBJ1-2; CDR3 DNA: TGTGCCAGCAGTGAAGGAACAGAGTGGGGCTACACCTTC; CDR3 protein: CASSEGTEWGYTF
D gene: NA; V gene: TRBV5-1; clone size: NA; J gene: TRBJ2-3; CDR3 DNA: TGCGCCAGCAGCTTGGTTCTCGGCGCAAGCACAGATACGCAGTATTTT; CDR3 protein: CASSLVLGASTDTQYF
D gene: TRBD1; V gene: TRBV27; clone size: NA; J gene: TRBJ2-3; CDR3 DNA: TGTGCCAGCAGAATTACAGGGGTTACTAGCACAGATACGCAGTATTTT; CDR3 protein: CASRITGVTSTDTQYF
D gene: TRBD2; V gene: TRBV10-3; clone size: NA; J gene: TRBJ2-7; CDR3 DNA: TGTGCCATCAGTGAGTCGACTAGCGGGAGAGTCGGCGAGCAGTACTTC; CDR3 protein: CAISESTSGRVGEQYF
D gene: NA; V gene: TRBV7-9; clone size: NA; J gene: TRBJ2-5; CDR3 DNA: TGTGCCAGCAGCTTTTTCCAGACCCAACAAGAGACCCAGTACTTC; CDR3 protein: CASSFFQTQQETQYF
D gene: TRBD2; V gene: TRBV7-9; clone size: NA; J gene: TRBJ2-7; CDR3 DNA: TGTGCCAGCAGCCTGGGACTAGCGGCGACCTACGAGCAGTACTTC; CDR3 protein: CASSLGLAATYEQYF
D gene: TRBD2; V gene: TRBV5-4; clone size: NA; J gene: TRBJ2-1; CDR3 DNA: TGTGCCAGCAGCCCCTTAGCGGGAGAGCAGTTCTTC; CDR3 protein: CASSPLAGEQFF
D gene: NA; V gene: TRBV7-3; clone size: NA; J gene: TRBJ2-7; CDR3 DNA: TGTGCCAGCAGCTTAATGGCAGGGGTAGTCTACGAGCAGTACTTC; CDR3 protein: CASSLMAGVVYEQYF